This T cell receptor beta chain was recorded in a study of OX40 agonist ivuxolimab in advanced cancers. About the research overall: Prior therapy, whether anti-PD-1, anti-PD-L1 or anti-CTLA-4, was allowed, and 30% to 40% had some. Study outcomes and limitations: Antigen targets of the expanded peripheral T cells went undetermined. Average numbers of expanded clones were greater in CD8+ T cells than in CD4+.

This clone was counted only a few times. Its antigen remains unknown. Assay: immunoSEQ multiplex PCR; the TCRdb copy retains only in-frame clones and omits some. The data contain around 70,000 clones, 85% of them seen just once; the ten biggest clones take up under 0.55%. The CDR3 loop spans 12 amino acids. Per the germline V gene, CDR1 is MNHNS and CDR2 is SASEGT. V lost 5 bases, J lost 8 bases, and 5 bases stayed unmatched. This chain connects TRBV6-1 to TRBJ1-2, with 7 positions matching TRBD1. The sample in question was CD4+ or CD8+ T cells sorted from blood, obtained in a trial of the OX40 agonist ivuxolimab. The clonotype originates from an adult with an advanced solid tumor such as melanoma, head and neck, liver or kidney cancer. CDR3 sequence: CASSSGGPGYTF. The CDR3 DNA sequence: TGTGCCAGCAGTTCAGGGGGTCCCGGCTACACCTTC.